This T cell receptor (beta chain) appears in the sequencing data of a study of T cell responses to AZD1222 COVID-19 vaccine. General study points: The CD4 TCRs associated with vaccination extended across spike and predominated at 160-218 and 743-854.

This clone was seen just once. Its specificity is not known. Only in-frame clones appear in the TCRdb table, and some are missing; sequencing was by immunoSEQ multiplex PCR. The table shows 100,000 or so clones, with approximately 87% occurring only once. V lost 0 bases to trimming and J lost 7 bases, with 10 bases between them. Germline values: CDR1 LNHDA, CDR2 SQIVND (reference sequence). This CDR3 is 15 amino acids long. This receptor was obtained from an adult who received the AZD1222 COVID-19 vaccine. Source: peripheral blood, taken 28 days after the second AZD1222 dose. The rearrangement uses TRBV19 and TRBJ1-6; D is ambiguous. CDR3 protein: CASSIDPGGNSPLHF. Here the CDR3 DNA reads TGTGCCAGTAGTATAGATCCAGGAGGAAATTCACCCCTCCACTTT.